A single sample is the source of the 22 T cell receptor beta chains below, sequenced in a study of T cell responses to AZD1222 COVID-19 vaccine. Assay used: immunoSEQ multiplex PCR; TCRdb lists only in-frame clones, some missing. In the table there are approximately 150,000 clones, roughly 92% of which are singletons. The sequenced sample was peripheral blood, obtained on day 0 of AZD1222 vaccination. The receptors shown here come from an adult in good health.

The genes are TRBV6-5 and TRBJ1-1, with no clear D. V was cut by 7 bases and J by 0 bases, with 9 bases left in between. This CDR3 is 13 amino acids long. CDR1 and CDR2 from the germline V gene are MNHEY and SVGAGI. Written as DNA, the CDR3 is TGTGCCAGCATTAACCAGTTGAACACTGAAGCTTTCTTT. As protein: CASINQLNTEAFF.

This sequence joins TRBV13 and TRBJ1-1, with TRBD1 as a possible D gene (5 bases). The CDR3 contains 15 residues. Trimming stripped 4 bases from V and 1 base from J, with 13 bases between. Per germline, CDR1 PRHDT and CDR2 FYEKMQ (reference sequence). DNA of the CDR3: TGTGCCAGCAGCTACCGGGACGTTGAGAACACTGAAGCTTTCTTT. Its protein product is CASSYRDVENTEAFF.

The count of this clone is one. The rearrangement uses TRBV5-6 and TRBJ1-2, with 9 nucleotides matching TRBD1. CDR1 is SGHDT, CDR2 YYEEEE, per germline. This CDR3 region has 15 residues. V lost 3 bases and J lost 4; bases outside the gene matches: 7. The CDR3 reads CASSSGQGWAYGYTF. The CDR3, as DNA: TGTGCCAGCAGCTCGGGACAGGGTTGGGCCTATGGCTACACCTTC.

V usage is TRBV5-1 and J usage is TRBJ1-6; 9 bases line up with TRBD1. This CDR3 spans 14 amino acids. V trimming: 4 bases; J trimming: 8 bases; junction bases outside the gene matches: 4. The V gene's germline CDR1 is SGHRS and CDR2 YFSETQ. The CDR3 protein is CASSQTGGDSPLHF. The DNA for the CDR3 is TGCGCCAGCAGCCAGACAGGGGGAGATTCACCCCTCCACTTT. Looking up the rest from reference TRBV5-1 and TRBJ1-6 gives the full variable domain: KAGVTQTPRYLIKTRGQQVTLSCSPISGHRSVSWYQQTPGQGLQFLFEYFSETQRNKGNFPGRFSGRQFSNSRSEMNVSTLELGDSALYLCASSQTGGDSPLHFGNGTRLTVT.

This chain connects TRBV27 to TRBJ2-1; 7 bases line up with TRBD2. Unmatched junction bases numbered 8, after V lost 3 bases and J lost 6 bases. The CDR3 is 15 residues long. Germline-derived CDR1 and CDR2 are MNHEY and SMNVEV (reference sequence). CDR3 sequence: CASSLVAGEANEQFF. The CDR3 bases are TGTGCCAGCAGTTTGGTGGCGGGAGAGGCCAATGAGCAGTTCTTC.

V and J are TRBV27 and TRBJ1-1; 8 bases fit TRBD1. Trimming at V came to 8 bases and at J to 2 bases, leaving 13 bases not matched to a gene. CDR1 and CDR2 from the germline V gene are MNHEY and SMNVEV (reference sequence). The CDR3 consists of 16 residues. The CDR3 protein is CASGQGLATFNTEAFF. CDR3 in DNA: TGTGCCAGCGGACAGGGTTTAGCTACCTTCAACACTGAAGCTTTCTTT.

This clone is medium-sized in the sample. The same CDR3 arises from other DNA sequences in this sample as well. This sequence joins TRBV2 and TRBJ1-1; D is unclear. V was trimmed by 3 bases and J by 0 bases, leaving 8 bases between them. The CDR3 has 14 amino acids. Germline-derived CDR1 and CDR2 are SNHLY and FYNNEI. CDR3 in DNA: TGTGCCAGCAGTGAGCCAAAGATGAACACTGAAGCTTTCTTT. Amino acid sequence: CASSEPKMNTEAFF.

The chain couples TRBV5-4 to TRBJ2-3; perhaps TRBD2 as D (5 bases). The V gene lost 2 bases and the J gene lost 0 bases, with 10 bases spanning the gap. The V gene's germline CDR1 is SGHNT and CDR2 YYREEE (reference sequence). CDR3 length: 15 amino acids. The chain's CDR3 is CASSLPGISTDTQYF. The CDR3 DNA is TGTGCCAGCAGCTTACCGGGGATTAGCACAGATACGCAGTATTTT.

The gene calls are TRBV4-1 and TRBJ2-7, with 11 bases lining up with TRBD2. The CDR3 sequence is 18 residues long. V trimming: 3 bases; J trimming: 4 bases; junction bases outside the gene matches: 14. Germline assignment: CDR1 MGHRA and CDR2 YSYEKL. CDR3 bases: TGCGCCAGCAGCCATCCCTTTTCCGGGACTAGCGGACCTTACGAGCAGTACTTC. It yields the protein CASSHPFSGTSGPYEQYF.

The gene calls are TRBV5-1 and TRBJ1-6; no clear D. Germline CDR1 is SGHRS and CDR2 is YFSETQ. The CDR3 is made up of 12 amino acids. The V and J ends lost 2 bases and 7 bases respectively, with 4 bases between them. The CDR3 bases are TGCGCCAGCAGCTTCCAGAATTCACCCCTCCACTTT. Its protein is CASSFQNSPLHF.

This clone appeared a single time. This chain connects TRBV7-2 to TRBJ1-3, with D maybe TRBD1 (5 bases). The CDR3 contains 15 residues. Germline values: CDR1 SGHTA, CDR2 FQGNSA. V shed 1 base and J shed 2 bases, with 9 bases lying between them. The CDR3 DNA follows: TGTGCCAGCAGCTTAGTTTCGGGGGCTGGAAACACCATATATTTT. This codes for CASSLVSGAGNTIYF.

V gene TRBV4-1 combines with J gene TRBJ1-2, with D tentatively TRBD1 (5 bases). Deletions cut 0 bases from V and 7 bases from J, with 12 bases between. The CDR3 contains 14 residues. CDR1 is MGHRA and CDR2 is YSYEKL in the germline V gene. In DNA, the CDR3 is TGCGCCAGCAGCCAAGATCAACCAGGGTTTGGCTACACCTTC. This encodes CASSQDQPGFGYTF.

The V call is TRBV6-6, the J call TRBJ2-4; 7 nucleotides line up with TRBD2. This CDR3 is 13 amino acids long. In germline, CDR1 is MNHNY, CDR2 SVGAGI (reference sequence). V lost 8 bases, J lost 6 bases, and 7 bases stayed unmatched. CDR3 bases: TGTGCCAGCCGTGGGTTAGCGGGAAACATTCAGTACTTC. Amino acid sequence: CASRGLAGNIQYF.

V gene TRBV12-3 or TRBV12-4 combines with J gene TRBJ1-4; 7 positions match TRBD1. This CDR3 has 13 residues. Trimming removed 5 bases from V and 7 bases from J; junction bases left unmatched: 4. The CDR3 here is CASSRQGSEKLFF. CDR3 coding DNA: TGTGCCAGCAGTAGACAGGGTAGTGAAAAACTGTTTTTT.

V usage is TRBV18 and J usage is TRBJ2-7; 7 nucleotides agree with TRBD1. The V segment lost 5 bases and the J segment 3 bases; nucleotides outside the gene matches: 13. The length of the CDR3 is 16 residues. Germline-derived CDR1 and CDR2 are KGHSH and LQKENI. The CDR3 nucleotides are TGTGCCAGCTCAGTCCTTAGGGGACAGCGCTACTACGAGCAGTACTTC. It specifies CASSVLRGQRYYEQYF.

This clone was counted between two and nine times. The J gene is TRBJ1-4, the V gene TRBV6-1, with unresolved D. V was shortened by 2 bases and J by 4 bases, with 11 bases between the two germline ends. The CDR3 contains 15 residues. Germline assignment: CDR1 MNHNS and CDR2 SASEGT. CDR3 in amino acids: CASSEMGTDNEKLFF. In DNA, the CDR3 is TGTGCCAGCAGTGAAATGGGTACCGATAATGAAAAACTGTTTTTT.

The chain recombines TRBV15 with TRBJ1-5; TRBD1 might be the D (5 bases). The CDR3 consists of 16 residues. CDR1 and CDR2 (germline): LNHNV, YYDKDF (reference sequence). Trimming removed 1 base from V and 2 bases from J, with 12 bases in between. The CDR3 sequence is CATSRGGGIGNQPQHF. The CDR3 region has the DNA TGTGCCACCAGCAGAGGGGGGGGAATTGGCAATCAGCCCCAGCATTTT.

V and J are TRBV6-5 and TRBJ2-1; 8 nucleotides align to TRBD1. The CDR3 is made up of 13 amino acids. The V segment lost 7 bases and the J segment 4 bases; nucleotides outside the gene matches: 3. Germline CDR1 and CDR2: MNHEY and SVGAGI. The CDR3 protein is CASIDRGYNEQFF. The DNA for the CDR3 is TGTGCCAGCATAGACAGGGGTTACAATGAGCAGTTCTTC.

The chain uses TRBV3-1 (or the pseudogene TRBV3-2) and TRBJ2-7, with TRBD1 matching over 9 bases. CDR3 length: 16 amino acids. Germline-derived CDR1 and CDR2 are LGHDT and YNNKEL (reference sequence). Losses at the gene ends were 1 base for V and 5 bases for J; bases not matched to a gene: 9. The CDR3 sequence: CASSQADDRGIDEQYF. CDR3 DNA: TGTGCCAGCAGCCAAGCAGATGACAGGGGGATAGACGAGCAGTACTTC.

This clone was seen just once. The V and J genes are TRBV5-3 and TRBJ1-1; no firm D call. TRBV5-3 is an ORF for which the function is uncertain. There are 14 residues in the CDR3. Trimming took off 0 bases at V and 5 bases at J, with 11 bases between the two ends. The CDR3: CARSLGMGGTEAFF. In DNA, the CDR3 is TGTGCCAGAAGCTTGGGAATGGGCGGGACTGAAGCTTTCTTT.

This clone appeared a single time. The chain uses TRBV5-1 and TRBJ2-1, with 11 bases fitting TRBD1. Germline V gene lookup returns CDR1 SGHRS and CDR2 YFSETQ. The CDR3 extends over 15 amino acids. J lost 7 bases, V lost 4 bases, and 7 bases had no gene match. CDR3 sequence reads: CASSHGQGAGNEQFF. The CDR3 DNA reads as TGCGCCAGCAGCCACGGACAGGGGGCCGGGAATGAGCAGTTCTTC. The whole variable domain, remainder taken from reference TRBV5-1 and TRBJ2-1, is KAGVTQTPRYLIKTRGQQVTLSCSPISGHRSVSWYQQTPGQGLQFLFEYFSETQRNKGNFPGRFSGRQFSNSRSEMNVSTLELGDSALYLCASSHGQGAGNEQFFGPGTRLTVL.

V and J are TRBV20-1 and TRBJ1-2; D remains unclear. Germline V gene sequence: CDR1 DFQATT, CDR2 SNEGSKA (reference sequence). The ends were cut back, 3 bases at V and 6 bases at J, with 11 bases in the middle. The CDR3 is made up of 12 amino acids. Written as DNA, the CDR3 is TGCAGTGCTAGTATGGATATCAATGGCTACACCTTC. This encodes CSASMDINGYTF.